This TCR beta chain emerged from a study of cytomegalovirus exposure and HLA in healthy donors. Points from the study as a whole: What a later analysis reportedly showed was that an Asian-associated ancestry cluster had fewer N-insertions than the approximately 700-donor mean. For TCR beta chains, V- and J-gene trimming was later linked to a missense DCLRE1C variant. Earlier findings revealed that most TCR beta V segments proved productive either about 87% or about 30% of the time. From TCR beta sequences, most subjects' HLA-A and HLA-B alleles were reportedly predicted accurately.

A word on this clone: Its antigen is unidentified.

CDR1 is SGHKS and CDR2 is YYEKEE in the germline V gene (reference sequence). V shed 5 bases and J 5 bases; nucleotides not matched to a gene: 9. This CDR3 has 14 residues. Primers for the PCR totalled 60 Vbeta and 13 Jbeta. The protocol was immunoSEQ multiplex PCR, while the TCRdb copy is restricted to in-frame clones and leaves out a portion. The sample has about 150,000 clones; approximately 80% are singletons. The V gene is TRBV5-5, the J gene TRBJ1-2; 7 bases are a match to TRBD1. This sequence was found in a woman aged 40 to 55 in good health and CMV-seronegative. The sample was PBMCs. This chain's CDR3 is CASRPAGGNYGYTF. CDR3 nucleotide sequence: TGTGCCAGCAGACCGGCAGGGGGTAATTATGGCTACACCTTC.